These T cell receptor beta chains were read from a single sample in a study of CD8+ T cells in alopecia areata. Measured with immunoSEQ multiplex PCR; TCRdb has only the in-frame clones, and not every one. The sample lists about 110,000 clones, 50% to 60% occurring once. The sample taken for sequencing was NKG2D-low CD8+ T cells sorted from blood. These receptors were collected from a human donor with alopecia areata. The CDR3 runs from the conserved cysteine through the conserved F or W. D genes are given only for firm matches. Expanded clones are given a class, and other clones once, few, many or no size at all.

CDR3nt | CDR3aa | j_gene | abundance | d_gene | v_gene
TGTGCCAGCAGCTCAGTTAAGCGGCCGCCGACAGATACGCAGTATTTT | CASSSVKRPPTDTQYF | TRBJ2-3 | NA | NA | TRBV11-2
TGTGCCAGCAGCGCGGGTACAGGGGGCCGCACAGATACGCAGTATTTT | CASSAGTGGRTDTQYF | TRBJ2-3 | NA | TRBD1 | TRBV9
TGCAGCGTCGGGAGGGATGACAATGAGCAGTTCTTC | CSVGRDDNEQFF | TRBJ2-1 | NA | TRBD2 | TRBV29-1
TGTGCCAGCAGGTTAGCGGGAGGGCTGAATGAGCAGTTCTTC | CASRLAGGLNEQFF | TRBJ2-1 | NA | TRBD2 | TRBV6-1
TGTGCCACCTTGAAAGACACTGAAGCTTTCTTT | CATLKDTEAFF | TRBJ1-1 | NA | NA | TRBV7-9
TGCAGCGTTGGGACCGACGAGCAGTACTTC | CSVGTDEQYF | TRBJ2-7 | few | NA | TRBV29-1
TGTGCCAGCAGTCCCGGGACTAGGGGAGCCTACGAGCAGTACTTC | CASSPGTRGAYEQYF | TRBJ2-7 | once | TRBD2 | TRBV27
TGTGCCACCAGCACTCATGGGGGGGAGACCCAGTACTTC | CATSTHGGETQYF | TRBJ2-5 | NA | NA | TRBV15
TGTGCCAGCAGTCGTTTAGGACTAGCGGGAGAAGAGCAGTACTTC | CASSRLGLAGEEQYF | TRBJ2-7 | NA | TRBD2 | TRBV7-6
TGTGCCAGCAGCCGTCCGGGACAACAACCCTACGAGCAGTACTTC | CASSRPGQQPYEQYF | TRBJ2-7 | few | NA | TRBV11-1
TGTGCCAGCAGCCGGACTAGCGCTCCATACGAGCAGTACTTC | CASSRTSAPYEQYF | TRBJ2-7 | NA | TRBD2 | TRBV7-2
TGCGCCAGCAGCCAAGTACGGGACTTTACCTACGAGCAGTACTTC | CASSQVRDFTYEQYF | TRBJ2-7 | NA | NA | TRBV4-1
TGTGCCAGCAGCTTCCCCCGCCGGGACCCCAGCTCCTACAATGAGCAGTTCTTC | CASSFPRRDPSSYNEQFF | TRBJ2-1 | once | NA | TRBV7-9
TGTGCTAGTGGTTTGGTACAGGGCTACACCGGGGAGCTGTTTTTT | CASGLVQGYTGELFF | TRBJ2-2 | NA | NA | TRBV12-5
TGTGCCAGCAGTGCAGGAAACACCATATATTTT | CASSAGNTIYF | TRBJ1-3 | NA | NA | TRBV2
TGTGCCAGCAGTCGCATTGTTCGGGACCGACGCTACGAGCAGTACTTC | CASSRIVRDRRYEQYF | TRBJ2-7 | NA | NA | TRBV28